This T cell receptor beta chain was obtained from a study of blood T cell repertoires in COVID-19. Background on the study: Donors in the United States, Italy and Spain gave samples during acute or convalescent COVID-19. The cDNA or gDNA used as material had been derived from T cells, B-cell-depleted T cells, or PBMCs.

The V segment lost 2 bases and the J segment 3 bases; nucleotides outside the gene matches: 4. This CDR3 contains 15 residues. Germline V gene sequence: CDR1 SGHKS, CDR2 YYEKEE (reference sequence). In the study's own analysis: Reference gene primer amplification gave nucleated cell count estimates. Clones were sequenced by immunoSEQ multiplex PCR, and TCRdb holds only the in-frame ones, with some missing. V and J calls and clone size come straight from that table; D and trimming were deduced from the DNA. The table shows tens of thousands of clones, with approximately 85% occurring only once. The chain uses TRBV5-5 and TRBJ1-5; 8 bases agree with TRBD1. The specimen was peripheral blood. The sequence was obtained from a man aged 50-59 years with active COVID-19. CDR3 DNA sequence: TGTGCCAGCAGCTTACCGGACAGGGACAATCAGCCCCAGCATTTT. Encoded protein: CASSLPDRDNQPQHF.